These 9 T cell receptor beta chains share one sample of origin, sequenced in a study of identical twins. TCRdb re-called the 5' RACE reads through MiXCR, storing one row per CDR3 protein. In the table there are about 530,000 distinct CDR3 sequences, 13% to 15% of which are singletons. The same specimen was also included in a second study, on yellow fever vaccine responses in identical twins.

Sequencing input: CD4+ T cells sorted from blood. These receptors all stem from a woman in her late teens or twenties in good health.

This clonotype was found a few times. The gene calls are TRBV12-3 or TRBV12-4 and TRBJ1-2; D perhaps matches TRBD1 (5 bases). CDR3 length equals 14 residues. V was trimmed by 1 base and J by 7 bases, leaving 13 bases between them. The CDR3 nucleotides are TGTGCCAGCAGTTTAGGGGGGAAGGGTCGTGGCTACACCTTC. This gives the protein CASSLGGKGRGYTF.

There are a few counts of this clonotype. V is TRBV5-6 and J is TRBJ2-3; D remains ambiguous. V was clipped by 1 base and J by 2 bases, with 11 bases between them. Germline-derived CDR1 and CDR2 are SGHDT and YYEEEE. CDR3 size: 15 residues. The CDR3 coding sequence is TGTGCCAGCAGCTTGCTCACGATTACCACAGATACGCAGTATTTT. It yields the protein CASSLLTITTDTQYF.

This chain joins TRBV10-1 and TRBJ2-7, with 9 bases fitting TRBD1. J gave up 5 bases and V 5 bases, and 4 bases lay outside the gene matches. The CDR3 contains 13 residues. CDR1 is WNHNN, CDR2 SYGVQD, per germline (reference sequence). The CDR3 here is CASSWDRAHEQYV. CDR3 coding DNA: TGCGCCAGCAGTTGGGACAGGGCACACGAGCAGTACGTC.

The V and J genes are TRBV24-1 and TRBJ2-2; 10 bases agree with TRBD1. Germline CDR1 is KGHDR and CDR2 is SFDVKD. The V and J ends lost 3 bases and 6 bases, in that order; junction bases with no gene match: 6. The CDR3 is made up of 16 amino acids. The CDR3 reads CATSDGDRGFAGELFF. The CDR3 bases are TGTGCCACCAGTGATGGGGACAGGGGATTTGCCGGGGAGCTGTTTTTT.

This clonotype has a handful of counts. The chain links TRBV20-1 to TRBJ2-2; TRBD2 is a possible D gene (6 bases). CDR3 size: 14 residues. V was shortened by 6 bases and J by 3 bases, with 14 bases between the two germline ends. Per germline, CDR1 DFQATT and CDR2 SNEGSKA (reference sequence). CDR3 sequence reads: CSAPLASDTGELFF. The CDR3 bases are TGCAGTGCACCCCTAGCGTCGGACACCGGGGAGCTGTTTTTT.

In this sample, this clonotype turned up a few times. This chain joins TRBV14 and TRBJ2-3, with 8 bases that match TRBD2. Germline CDR1 reads SGHDN; CDR2 reads FVKESK. The V and J ends lost 4 bases and 1 base, in that order; junction bases with no gene match: 7. The CDR3 runs to 16 residues. The CDR3 region has the DNA TGTGCCAGCAGCCCGGGACTAGGGTTTGGCACAGATACGCAGTATTTT. This sequence encodes CASSPGLGFGTDTQYF.

This chain links TRBV6-5 with TRBJ1-1, with D unresolved. This CDR3 contains 13 residues. Germline loops: CDR1 MNHEY, CDR2 SVGAGI. V was pared by 2 bases and J by 5 bases, with 9 bases between. The CDR3 DNA reads as TGTGCCAGCAGTTACGATGGGTTAACTGAAGCTTTCTTT. Protein: CASSYDGLTEAFF.

This clonotype showed up just a few times. This chain uses TRBV7-9 with TRBJ2-7; D is unclear. From germline, CDR1 is SEHNR and CDR2 FQNEAQ (reference sequence). This CDR3 is 14 amino acids long. The V end was cut by 1 base, the J end by 0 bases, with 7 bases between. Here the CDR3 DNA reads TGTGCCAGCAGCTTAGGGTCAAGCTCCTACGAGCAGTACTTC. It is translated as CASSLGSSSYEQYF.

In this sample, this clonotype turned up many times. V usage is TRBV6-2 or TRBV6-3 and J usage is TRBJ2-2; 7 positions agree with TRBD2. V dropped 5 bases and J dropped 1; count of bases not matched to a gene: 7. Germline V gene sequence: CDR1 MNHEY, CDR2 SVGEGT. The CDR3 spans 16 residues. CDR3 sequence: CASSPLTGGNTGELFF. CDR3 DNA sequence: TGTGCCAGCAGTCCCCTTACGGGGGGGAACACCGGGGAGCTGTTTTTT.